A selection of T cell receptor beta chains follows, all from one sample in a study of blood T cell repertoires in COVID-19. Here immunoSEQ multiplex PCR was the method, and the copy in TCRdb shows in-frame clones only, minus some. The repertoire has about half a million clones, around 85% of them found once; the top ten carry 7% to 10%. Sequenced material: PBMCs or T cells enriched from blood (not recorded which). These receptors originate from a woman aged 60-75 years who had recovered from COVID-19. CDR3s include the opening cysteine and the closing phenylalanine or tryptophan. A D gene is named only where the DNA matches it firmly. Rows give clone size only sometimes, using once, few, many, or a class for an expanded clone.

.,.,TRBV18,TRBJ1-2,13,CASSVGQRDGYTF,TGTGCCAGCTCAGTAGGACAGAGAGATGGCTACACCTTC
.,.,TRBV10-1,TRBJ2-3,14,CASSESSSSDTQYF,TGCGCCAGCAGTGAGTCTTCTAGCTCAGATACGCAGTATTTT
.,TRBD1,TRBV14,TRBJ1-1,14,CASRKTGVNTEAFF,TGTGCCAGCAGGAAGACAGGGGTGAACACTGAAGCTTTCTTT
.,TRBD1,TRBV6-5,TRBJ2-7,14,CASRHRGSTYEQYF,TGTGCCAGCAGGCACAGGGGGTCCACCTACGAGCAGTACTTC
.,TRBD2,TRBV7-6,TRBJ2-5,15,CASSPTGRGQETQYF,TGTGCCAGCAGCCCGACTGGGCGGGGGCAAGAGACCCAGTACTTC
.,.,TRBV29-1,TRBJ2-3,13,CSVALPSTDTQYF,TGCAGCGTTGCCCTTCCTAGCACAGATACGCAGTATTTT
.,TRBD1,TRBV18,TRBJ2-1,15,CASSAGTGSYNEQFF,TGTGCCAGCTCGGCCGGGACAGGCAGTTACAATGAGCAGTTCTTC
.,.,TRBV2,TRBJ1-6,15,CASSPQGLYNSPLHF,TGTGCCAGCAGTCCGCAGGGACTCTATAATTCACCCCTCCACTTT
.,.,TRBV4-1,TRBJ2-7,14,CASSPRSSSPEQYF,TGCGCCAGCAGCCCCCGGAGCAGTTCCCCCGAGCAGTACTTC
.,.,TRBV4-1,TRBJ2-7,14,CASSPQGRAYEQYF,TGCGCCAGCAGCCCCCAGGGCAGAGCCTACGAGCAGTACTTC
few,TRBD1,TRBV7-9,TRBJ2-2,17,CASSSQWRTGYTGELFF,TGTGCCAGCAGCTCCCAATGGCGGACAGGGTACACCGGGGAGCTGTTTTTT
.,TRBD1,TRBV7-8,TRBJ1-4,19,CASTTYSAGGSRVGEKLFF,TGTGCCAGCACCACCTATAGCGCAGGGGGTTCTCGAGTAGGAGAAAAACTGTTTTTT
.,.,TRBV14,TRBJ1-2,21,CASSQDAVIMRGAYTFYGYTF,TGTGCCAGCAGCCAAGATGCGGTCATCATGCGTGGGGCATACACCTTCTATGGCTACACCTTC
.,.,TRBV5-1,TRBJ2-7,15,CASSLGGAFAYEQYF,TGCGCCAGCAGCTTGGGTGGGGCCTTCGCCTACGAGCAGTACTTC
once,TRBD2,TRBV5-8,TRBJ2-3,14,CASSLRAGGGTQYF,TGTGCCAGCAGCTTGAGAGCGGGGGGTGGTACGCAGTATTTT
.,.,TRBV6-5,TRBJ2-3,14,CASSRDTVTDTQYF,TGTGCCAGCAGTCGGGACACGGTCACAGATACGCAGTATTTT
.,.,TRBV15,TRBJ1-4,12,CATSRAGEKLFF,TGTGCCACCAGCAGAGCGGGAGAAAAACTGTTTTTT
.,.,TRBV7-6,TRBJ2-2,13,CASSPFRSGELFF,TGTGCCAGCAGCCCTTTCAGGTCCGGGGAGCTGTTTTTT
.,.,TRBV7-9,TRBJ1-5,16,CASSLQGRYSNQPQHF,TGTGCCAGCAGCCTGCAGGGAAGGTATAGCAATCAGCCCCAGCATTTT
.,.,TRBV30,TRBJ2-7,13,CAWSVGQGNEQYF,TGTGCCTGGAGTGTAGGGCAGGGAAACGAGCAGTACTTC
.,.,TRBV7-2,TRBJ1-2,15,CASSPSGSSNYGYTF,TGTGCCAGCAGCCCAAGCGGCAGTTCCAACTATGGCTACACCTTC
.,TRBD1,TRBV28,TRBJ2-4,11,CASTFRQGWYF,TGTGCCAGCACCTTCCGACAGGGTTGGTACTTC
.,TRBD2,TRBV10-2,TRBJ2-3,15,CASRGLAGGTDTQYF,TGCGCCAGCAGGGGACTAGCGGGGGGTACAGATACGCAGTATTTT
.,TRBD1,TRBV18,TRBJ1-1,15,CASSLTGTANTEAFF,TGTGCCAGCTCGTTAACTGGGACAGCAAACACTGAAGCTTTCTTT
.,.,TRBV6-1,TRBJ1-5,11,CASSQNQPQHF,TGTGCCAGCAGTCAGAATCAGCCCCAGCATTTT
once,.,TRBV6-5,TRBJ2-3,15,CASSPRSGVTDTQYF,TGTGCCAGCAGTCCCCGGTCCGGGGTCACAGATACGCAGTATTTT
.,TRBD1,TRBV24-1,TRBJ2-1,16,CATSDPGRTGPNEQFF,TGTGCCACCAGTGATCCCGGCCGGACAGGACCCAATGAGCAGTTCTTC
.,TRBD2,TRBV30,TRBJ2-1,14,CAWNAGGGGNEQFF,TGTGCCTGGAACGCGGGGGGGGGAGGTAATGAGCAGTTCTTC
.,TRBD2,TRBV24-1,TRBJ2-1,14,CATSDSAGGNEQFF,TGTGCCACCAGTGATTCCGCGGGGGGGAATGAGCAGTTCTTC
.,.,TRBV25-1,TRBJ1-3,12,CASTFSGNTIYF,TGTGCCAGCACATTCTCTGGAAACACCATATATTTT
.,TRBD1,TRBV2,TRBJ1-2,16,CASSEIGGGASGGYTF,TGTGCCAGCAGTGAGATCGGAGGGGGCGCGTCTGGTGGCTACACCTTC
.,TRBD1,TRBV4-1,TRBJ2-7,14,CASSQSRGPYEQYF,TGCGCCAGCAGCCAATCAAGGGGGCCCTACGAGCAGTACTTC
.,.,TRBV19,TRBJ2-4,13,CASTHLFRDIQYF,TGTGCCAGTACTCACCTATTCAGGGACATTCAGTACTTC
.,.,TRBV5-1,TRBJ2-3,13,CASNPQGADTQYF,TGCGCCAGCAACCCCCAGGGTGCAGATACGCAGTATTTT
.,.,TRBV2,TRBJ1-3,14,CASSERVSGNTIYF,TGTGCCAGCAGTGAGAGGGTCTCTGGAAACACCATATATTTT
.,TRBD1,TRBV5-6,TRBJ1-1,14,CASSSRQGSTEAFF,TGTGCCAGCAGCTCCCGACAGGGAAGTACTGAAGCTTTCTTT
.,TRBD1,TRBV19,TRBJ2-2,14,CASSQKGANGELFF,TGTGCCAGTAGTCAAAAGGGGGCGAACGGGGAGCTGTTTTTT
few,TRBD1,TRBV4-1,TRBJ1-6,18,CASSQEAQGASYNSPLHF,TGCGCCAGCAGCCAAGAGGCCCAGGGGGCGAGCTATAATTCACCCCTCCACTTT
.,.,TRBV19,TRBJ1-3,15,CASSILGLSGNTIYF,TGTGCCAGTAGTATCCTCGGACTGTCTGGAAACACCATATATTTT
.,.,TRBV2,TRBJ2-3,15,CASTPRGYGTDTQYF,TGTGCCAGCACTCCCAGGGGTTATGGGACAGATACGCAGTATTTT
.,TRBD1,TRBV10-3,TRBJ2-1,14,CATTQGQQYNEQFF,TGTGCCACCACCCAGGGACAGCAATACAATGAGCAGTTCTTC
.,TRBD1,TRBV11-3,TRBJ1-6,14,CASSRDSLSSPLHF,TGTGCCAGCAGCAGGGACAGTCTGAGTTCACCCCTCCACTTT
.,.,TRBV28,TRBJ1-1,13,CASSLPYPREAFF,TGTGCCAGCAGTTTACCTTACCCGCGGGAGGCTTTCTTT
.,TRBD1,TRBV5-1,TRBJ2-3,15,CASSGGQNLADTQYF,TGCGCCAGCAGCGGGGGACAGAACCTCGCAGATACGCAGTATTTT
.,TRBD2,TRBV5-1,TRBJ2-7,15,CASSLGGRGKDEQYF,TGCGCCAGCAGCTTGGGTGGGAGGGGTAAGGACGAGCAGTACTTC
.,TRBD1,TRBV19,TRBJ1-2,15,CASSLTGLSYYGYTF,TGTGCCAGTAGTTTGACAGGGTTGAGCTACTATGGCTACACCTTC
.,TRBD1,TRBV19,TRBJ2-7,12,CASGQGIDEQYF,TGTGCCAGTGGACAGGGTATAGACGAGCAGTACTTC
.,TRBD2,TRBV2,TRBJ2-4,19,CASSVEGGGAYLDKNIQYF,TGTGCCAGCAGTGTTGAGGGCGGGGGGGCTTATCTGGACAAAAACATTCAGTACTTC
.,.,TRBV5-5,TRBJ2-2,15,CASSFGVPNTGELFF,TGTGCCAGCAGCTTCGGTGTTCCCAACACCGGGGAGCTGTTTTTT
.,TRBD1,TRBV7-2,TRBJ1-3,15,CASSFDRVVGNTIYF,TGTGCCAGCAGCTTCGACAGGGTAGTTGGAAACACCATATATTTT
.,.,TRBV5-4,TRBJ2-3,10,CASGLGTQYF,TGTGCCAGCGGCCTTGGTACGCAGTATTTT
.,.,TRBV5-1,TRBJ2-7,19,CASSFGRNLGATGGYEQYF,TGCGCCAGCAGCTTCGGTAGGAATCTGGGAGCGACCGGTGGCTACGAGCAGTACTTC
.,.,TRBV21-1,TRBJ2-6,15,CASRGEGSGANVLTF,TGTGCCAGCCGCGGGGAGGGCTCTGGGGCCAACGTCCTGACTTTC
.,.,TRBV5-4,TRBJ1-6,14,CASSLEGVNSPLHF,TGTGCCAGCAGCTTGGAAGGGGTTAATTCACCCCTCCACTTT
.,TRBD1,TRBV2,TRBJ1-2,15,CASRASGGSYYGYTF,TGTGCCAGCAGGGCATCAGGGGGCAGTTACTATGGCTACACCTTC
.,.,TRBV11-2,TRBJ2-1,14,CASSQASSYNEQFF,TGTGCCAGCAGCCAGGCGTCTTCCTACAATGAGCAGTTCTTC
.,.,TRBV18,TRBJ1-1,13,CASSPSPNTEAFF,TGTGCCAGCTCACCATCTCCGAACACTGAAGCTTTCTTT
once,.,TRBV9,TRBJ1-2,13,CASRGSLNYGYTF,TGTGCCAGCAGGGGTAGCCTTAACTATGGCTACACCTTC
.,.,TRBV10-3,TRBJ1-4,15,CATSFVGQGGEKLFF,TGTGCCACTAGTTTTGTCGGGCAGGGTGGAGAAAAACTGTTTTTT